This T cell receptor (beta chain) was sequenced during a study of blood T cell repertoires in COVID-19. Study overall: Acute and convalescent COVID-19 specimens originated in the United States, Italy and Spain.

The protocol was immunoSEQ multiplex PCR, while the TCRdb copy is restricted to in-frame clones and leaves out a portion. The sample holds 120,000 to 150,000 clones, roughly 80% seen once. Germline V lookup: CDR1 MNHEY, CDR2 SVGAGI. The V segment lost 5 bases and the J segment 6 bases; nucleotides outside the gene matches: 5. The CDR3 is 13 residues long. Sequences were obtained from peripheral blood. The rearrangement links TRBV6-5 to TRBJ1-2; 8 nucleotides line up with TRBD1. This receptor was identified in a woman older than 75 in a cohort sampled during active or convalescent COVID-19. The chain's CDR3 is CASSRTGTHGYTF. The CDR3 DNA is TGTGCCAGCAGTCGGACAGGGACTCATGGCTACACCTTC.